This T cell receptor (beta chain) was observed in a study of shared clonotypes between healthy human individuals. Sequenced by immunoSEQ multiplex PCR; TCRdb stores in-frame clones only, minus some. The table shows about a million clones, with about three quarters occurring only once. The V end was cut by 2 bases, the J end by 3 bases, with 8 bases between. Looked up from germline, CDR1 is GTSNPN and CDR2 is SVGIG (reference sequence). CDR3 size: 14 residues. This sequence was found in a man aged 18 to 30 in good health. The chain couples TRBV30 to TRBJ2-6, with unresolved D. The material sequenced was memory CD4+ T cells sorted from blood. Subset specified: CD45RA-negative fraction. CDR3 bases: TGTGCCTGGAGTAAGGGCGGTGGGGCCAACGTCCTGACTTTC. It codes for CAWSKGGGANVLTF.